This T cell receptor (beta chain) came from a study of cytomegalovirus exposure and HLA in healthy donors. The germline V and J ends were trimmed by 3 bases and 7 bases, with 19 bases remaining between them. The CDR3 consists of 15 residues. Per the germline V gene, CDR1 is SGHVS and CDR2 is FQNEAQ. This clone was detected once. The repertoire was sequenced with immunoSEQ multiplex PCR; TCRdb's copy has only in-frame clones and lacks some. The top ten clones hold around 0.8% of a sample with about 330,000 clones, 86% of them seen once. This rearrangement joins TRBV7-8 to TRBJ2-7, with D perhaps TRBD1 (6 bases). The receptor was isolated from a woman between 18 and 29 years old in good health and CMV-seronegative. Sequenced input: PBMCs. The CDR3 here is CASSLSFTGFGEQYF. DNA for the CDR3: TGTGCCAGCAGCTTGAGCTTTACAGGGTTTGGTGAGCAGTACTTC.